This paragraph reports one TCR beta chain. The antigen is undetermined. Sequenced by immunoSEQ multiplex PCR; TCRdb stores in-frame clones only, minus some. The table records about 50,000 clones, roughly 83% of them present only once. The CDR3 contains 15 residues. The germline V gene encodes CDR1 LNHDA and CDR2 SQIVND (reference sequence). The V gene lost 9 bases and the J gene lost 1 base, with 18 bases spanning the gap. Time point specified: week 47, end of study. The content of each vaccine dose was 300 ug of mutant IDH1 20-mer peptide, and topical imiquimod accompanied it. Diagnosis in the donors showed new WHO grade 3 or 4 astrocytomas that were IDH1-mutant and ATRX-lost. This sample is part of a study of a mutant IDH1 vaccine in newly diagnosed glioma. Study information: Vaccine dosing followed radiotherapy by 4-6 weeks, or accompanied temozolomide cycles. Antecedent treatment encompassed radiotherapy, temozolomide, or their combination; the majority received both. Treated patients comprised 62.5% males and around 40% females, mean age 40.4 years.

The sequence came from a woman in her 30s with glioma. Some clones in this sample may be carry-over from other donors' samples. Sequenced material: PBMCs, taken from a glioma patient whose treatment included an IDH1 peptide vaccine. The rearrangement joins TRBV19 to TRBJ2-5; D possibly corresponds to TRBD1 (5 bases). CDR3 amino acids: CASSGWRQTQETQYF. In DNA, the CDR3 is TGTGCCAGCTCCGGGTGGCGACAGACCCAAGAGACCCAGTACTTC.